The rows below give T cell receptor beta chains drawn from one sample of a study of blood T cell repertoires in COVID-19. TCRdb keeps only in-frame clones here, not all; method: immunoSEQ multiplex PCR. This sample yields almost 250,000 clones, of which roughly 89% are seen a single time; over 4% belongs to the top ten. Sequenced input: PBMCs or T cells enriched from blood (not recorded which). Receptors were obtained from a woman in her 30s who had recovered from COVID-19. Both conserved end residues are part of each CDR3. D genes are given only for firm matches. Not every row has a clone size; where given, it reads once, few, many or a size class.

TRBJ1-2 | . | . | TRBV14 | CASSPGRTRPLNYGYTF | TGTGCCAGCAGCCCAGGCAGGACAAGGCCTCTAAACTATGGCTACACCTTC
TRBJ1-1 | . | . | TRBV5-4 | CASSLLTGNTEAFF | TGTGCCAGCAGCTTGTTAACAGGTAACACTGAAGCTTTCTTT
TRBJ2-1 | . | TRBD2 | TRBV30 | CASTTSGPYNEQFF | TGTGCCTCCACGACTAGCGGACCTTACAATGAGCAGTTCTTC
TRBJ2-7 | . | TRBD1 | TRBV30 | CAWRNGQGGPQQYF | TGTGCCTGGAGGAATGGACAGGGGGGACCTCAGCAGTACTTC
TRBJ1-4 | once | TRBD1 | TRBV28 | CASSQTGANEKLFF | TGTGCCAGCAGTCAGACAGGGGCTAATGAAAAACTGTTTTTT
TRBJ2-2 | . | . | TRBV6-5 | CASSYTYAGELFF | TGTGCCAGCAGTTACACCTATGCCGGGGAGCTGTTTTTT
TRBJ1-5 | . | TRBD1 | TRBV19 | CASSIGTGDGRGPQHF | TGTGCCAGTAGTATTGGGACAGGGGATGGAAGAGGGCCCCAGCATTTT
TRBJ1-2 | . | . | TRBV14 | CASSQGRPTNYGYTF | TGTGCCAGCAGCCAAGGGAGGCCAACCAACTATGGCTACACCTTC
TRBJ2-3 | . | . | TRBV20-1 | CSALLTDTQYF | TGCAGTGCTCTTCTAACAGATACGCAGTATTTT
TRBJ2-1 | . | . | TRBV7-9 | CASSPFADNEQFF | TGTGCCAGCAGCCCCTTCGCAGACAATGAGCAGTTCTTC
TRBJ2-3 | . | . | TRBV30 | CAWKGSGPDTQYF | TGTGCCTGGAAGGGTAGCGGTCCAGATACGCAGTATTTT
TRBJ1-2 | . | TRBD1 | TRBV28 | CASSSDRAYGYTF | TGTGCCAGCAGTTCGGACAGGGCTTATGGCTACACCTTC
TRBJ1-1 | . | TRBD1 | TRBV10-3 | CAIRGDSQNTEAFF | TGTGCCATCAGAGGGGACAGCCAAAACACTGAAGCTTTCTTT
TRBJ1-1 | . | . | TRBV7-6 | CASSSMTGMTEAFF | TGTGCCAGCAGCTCAATGACAGGAATGACTGAAGCTTTCTTT
TRBJ2-1 | . | . | TRBV24-1 | CATSETNLNEQFF | TGTGCCACCAGTGAAACTAATTTAAATGAGCAGTTCTTC
TRBJ2-1 | . | TRBD2 | TRBV3-1/TRBV3-2 | CASSQDPGTSHNEQFF | TGTGCCAGCAGCCAAGACCCCGGGACTAGCCACAATGAGCAGTTCTTC
TRBJ1-1 | . | . | TRBV27 | CAARNTEAFF | TGTGCTGCGCGGAACACTGAAGCTTTCTTT
TRBJ2-1 | . | TRBD1 | TRBV24-1 | CATSDNHSTGRIYNEQFF | TGTGCCACCAGTGATAACCACTCGACAGGGAGAATTTACAATGAGCAGTTCTTC
TRBJ1-2 | . | TRBD1 | TRBV9 | CASRGTANYGYTF | TGTGCCAGCAGGGGGACAGCCAACTATGGCTACACCTTC
TRBJ2-3 | . | . | TRBV20-1 | CSAETGDTQYF | TGCAGTGCGGAAACAGGGGATACGCAGTATTTT
TRBJ2-7 | . | TRBD2 | TRBV7-8 | CASSPGTSGGSSLHF | TGTGCCAGCAGTCCTGGGACTAGCGGGGGGTCTTCTCTTCACTTC
TRBJ1-5 | . | TRBD1 | TRBV7-2 | CASSLAKGAGNQPQHF | TGTGCCAGCAGCTTAGCGAAGGGGGCCGGCAATCAGCCCCAGCATTTT
TRBJ1-5 | . | TRBD1 | TRBV5-1 | CASSLDGTGYQPQHF | TGCGCCAGCAGCCTGGACGGGACAGGGTACCAGCCCCAGCATTTT
TRBJ1-6 | . | TRBD1 | TRBV28 | CASSWTGVSPLHF | TGTGCCAGCAGTTGGACAGGGGTCTCACCCCTCCACTTT
TRBJ2-1 | once | TRBD2 | TRBV19 | CASSSLAGSLSYNEQFF | TGTGCCAGTAGTAGCCTAGCGGGTTCGCTCTCCTACAATGAGCAGTTCTTC
TRBJ2-7 | . | TRBD1 | TRBV6-1 | CASSDRDRSSYEQYF | TGTGCCAGCAGTGACCGGGACAGGAGCTCCTACGAGCAGTACTTC
TRBJ2-1 | . | TRBD2 | TRBV5-4 | CASRQTGTSGTRNNEQFF | TGTGCCAGCAGGCAAACCGGGACTAGCGGGACCAGAAACAATGAGCAGTTCTTC
TRBJ2-1 | . | TRBD1 | TRBV7-9 | CASSPKDRGLNEQFF | TGTGCCAGCAGCCCGAAGGACAGGGGGCTCAATGAGCAGTTCTTC
TRBJ2-1 | . | TRBD2 | TRBV30 | CAWIPTLLAGSTREQFF | TGTGCCTGGATCCCCACCCTACTAGCGGGATCAACGAGGGAGCAGTTCTTC
TRBJ1-2 | . | TRBD1 | TRBV7-9 | CASSFAGTVEYGYTF | TGTGCCAGCAGCTTTGCCGGGACAGTCGAATATGGCTACACCTTC
TRBJ2-2 | . | TRBD2 | TRBV5-5 | CASSWAAGVRNTGELFF | TGTGCCAGCAGCTGGGCAGCGGGAGTACGGAACACCGGGGAGCTGTTTTTT
TRBJ2-7 | . | . | TRBV11-2 | CASSTLDRTEQYF | TGTGCCAGCAGCACCCTGGACCGGACAGAGCAGTACTTC
TRBJ1-2 | . | TRBD1 | TRBV28 | CASSSPWGTGFLGYTF | TGTGCCAGCAGCTCACCGTGGGGGACAGGGTTTTTGGGCTACACCTTC
TRBJ1-6 | once | . | TRBV4-2 | CASSQGQVGRSRPLHF | TGTGCCAGCAGCCAAGGACAGGTGGGGCGGTCCAGACCCCTCCACTTT
TRBJ1-5 | . | . | TRBV3-1/TRBV3-2 | CASSLGRKSNQPQHF | TGTGCCAGCAGCCTGGGCAGGAAAAGCAATCAGCCCCAGCATTTT
TRBJ1-1 | . | TRBD1 | TRBV9 | CASKYLGTGNTEAFF | TGTGCCAGCAAATATCTGGGGACAGGGAACACTGAAGCTTTCTTT
TRBJ2-5 | . | TRBD2 | TRBV9 | CASTLAGGRVETQYF | TGTGCCAGCACCCTAGCGGGAGGGCGGGTAGAGACCCAGTACTTC
TRBJ2-5 | . | TRBD1 | TRBV15 | CATSRNRGQAQETQYF | TGTGCCACCAGCAGGAACAGGGGACAGGCCCAAGAGACCCAGTACTTC
TRBJ1-1 | . | . | TRBV7-6 | CASSLVPTRVFF | TGTGCCAGCAGCTTAGTGCCAACCAGGGTTTTCTTT
TRBJ2-2 | . | . | TRBV4-2 | CASSQSTDIYAYTGELFF | TGTGCCAGCAGCCAGTCGACAGACATATATGCCTACACCGGGGAGCTGTTTTTT
TRBJ1-1 | . | . | TRBV18 | CASSPTNTEAFF | TGTGCCAGCTCACCCACAAACACTGAAGCTTTCTTT
TRBJ1-3 | . | . | TRBV5-1 | CASSLEGLGRAGNTIYF | TGCGCCAGCAGCTTGGAGGGACTAGGCCGCGCTGGAAACACCATATATTTT
TRBJ1-1 | once | TRBD1 | TRBV20-1 | CSARDSPEAFF | TGCAGTGCTCGGGACAGTCCTGAAGCTTTCTTT
TRBJ2-1 | . | . | TRBV9 | CASSFASGANNEQFF | TGTGCCAGCAGTTTTGCCTCCGGAGCCAACAATGAGCAGTTCTTC
TRBJ1-2 | . | . | TRBV7-2 | CASSPTSEARGYTF | TGTGCCAGCAGCCCGACTAGCGAGGCACGCGGCTACACCTTC
TRBJ1-2 | . | TRBD1 | TRBV29-1 | CSVETPTGVPDGYTF | TGCAGCGTGGAGACTCCGACAGGGGTGCCTGATGGCTACACCTTC
TRBJ2-1 | . | TRBD2 | TRBV29-1 | CSVENGLAGGEQFF | TGCAGCGTTGAAAACGGGCTAGCGGGGGGTGAGCAGTTCTTC
TRBJ2-1 | . | TRBD2 | TRBV7-2 | CASSFDVAGDSPYNEQFF | TGTGCCAGCAGCTTCGACGTAGCGGGAGACTCGCCCTACAATGAGCAGTTCTTC
TRBJ1-2 | few | . | TRBV30 | CAWSVGAGYTF | TGTGCCTGGAGTGTTGGGGCCGGCTACACCTTC
TRBJ2-7 | few | TRBD1 | TRBV19 | CASSNIQGAQNYEQYF | TGTGCCAGTAGTAACATACAGGGGGCGCAGAACTACGAGCAGTACTTC
TRBJ1-2 | few | TRBD1 | TRBV5-1 | CASSLTGTGPYGYTF | TGCGCCAGCAGTTTGACCGGGACAGGGCCATATGGCTACACCTTC
TRBJ1-1 | . | TRBD1 | TRBV6-5 | CASYRGGSTEAFF | TGTGCCAGTTACAGGGGGGGAAGCACTGAAGCTTTCTTT
TRBJ1-5 | . | TRBD1 | TRBV30 | CAWSKRRDRGPQPQHF | TGTGCCTGGAGCAAACGACGGGACAGGGGGCCCCAGCCCCAGCATTTT
TRBJ2-2 | . | . | TRBV7-2 | CASSARRTGVNTGELFF | TGTGCCAGCAGCGCAAGGAGAACGGGGGTCAACACCGGGGAGCTGTTTTTT
TRBJ2-7 | . | TRBD2 | TRBV5-4 | CASSLALGGSAYEQYF | TGTGCCAGCAGCTTGGCCCTGGGCGGGAGCGCTTACGAGCAGTACTTC
TRBJ1-5 | . | . | TRBV4-2 | CASSQDLTEGGNQPQHF | TGTGCCAGCAGCCAAGATCTAACAGAAGGCGGCAATCAGCCCCAGCATTTT
TRBJ1-4 | . | . | TRBV30 | CAWSLFTRGEKLFF | TGTGCCTGGAGTTTATTTACCAGGGGCGAAAAACTGTTTTTT